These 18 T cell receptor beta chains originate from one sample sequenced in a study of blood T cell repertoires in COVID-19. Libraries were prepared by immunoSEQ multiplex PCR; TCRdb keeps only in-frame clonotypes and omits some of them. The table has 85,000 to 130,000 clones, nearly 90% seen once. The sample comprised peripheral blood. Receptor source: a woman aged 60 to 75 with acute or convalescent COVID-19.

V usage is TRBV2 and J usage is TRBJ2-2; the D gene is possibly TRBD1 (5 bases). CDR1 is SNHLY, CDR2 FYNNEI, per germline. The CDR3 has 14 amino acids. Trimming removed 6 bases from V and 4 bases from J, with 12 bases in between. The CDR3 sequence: CASRKDTATGELFF. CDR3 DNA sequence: TGTGCCAGCAGGAAGGACACAGCCACCGGGGAGCTGTTTTTT.

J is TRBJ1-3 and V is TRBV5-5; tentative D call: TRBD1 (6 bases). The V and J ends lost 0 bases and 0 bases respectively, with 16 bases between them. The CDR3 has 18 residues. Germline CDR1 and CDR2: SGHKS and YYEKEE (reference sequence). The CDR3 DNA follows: TGTGCCAGCAGCTTGGCGGTCAGGGGAGGGAGCTCTGGAAACACCATATATTTT. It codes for CASSLAVRGGSSGNTIYF.

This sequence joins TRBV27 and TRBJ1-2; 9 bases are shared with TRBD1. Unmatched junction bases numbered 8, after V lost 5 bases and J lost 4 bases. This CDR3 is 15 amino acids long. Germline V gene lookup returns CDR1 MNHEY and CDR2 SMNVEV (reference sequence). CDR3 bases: TGTGCCAGCAGTCTCCGACAGGGGGTAGGCTATGGCTACACCTTC. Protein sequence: CASSLRQGVGYGYTF.

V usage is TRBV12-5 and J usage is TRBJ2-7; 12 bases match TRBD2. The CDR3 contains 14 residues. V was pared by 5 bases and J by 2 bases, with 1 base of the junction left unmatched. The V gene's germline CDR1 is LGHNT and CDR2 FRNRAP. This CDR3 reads CASGRTSGAYEQYV. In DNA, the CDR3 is TGTGCTAGTGGTCGGACTAGCGGGGCCTACGAGCAGTACGTC.

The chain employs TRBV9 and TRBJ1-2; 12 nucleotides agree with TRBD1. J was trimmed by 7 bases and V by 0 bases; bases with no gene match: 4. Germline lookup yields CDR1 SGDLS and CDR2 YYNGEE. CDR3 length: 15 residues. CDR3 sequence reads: CASSVGGTGGFGYTF. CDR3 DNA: TGTGCCAGCAGCGTAGGCGGGACAGGGGGCTTTGGCTACACCTTC.

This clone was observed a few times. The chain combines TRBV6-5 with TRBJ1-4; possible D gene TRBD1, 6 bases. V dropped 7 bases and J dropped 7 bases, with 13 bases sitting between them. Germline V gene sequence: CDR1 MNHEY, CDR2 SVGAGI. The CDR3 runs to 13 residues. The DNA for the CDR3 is TGTGCCAGCATGAGGGGGGAGGGTGAAAAACTGTTTTTT. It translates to CASMRGEGEKLFF.

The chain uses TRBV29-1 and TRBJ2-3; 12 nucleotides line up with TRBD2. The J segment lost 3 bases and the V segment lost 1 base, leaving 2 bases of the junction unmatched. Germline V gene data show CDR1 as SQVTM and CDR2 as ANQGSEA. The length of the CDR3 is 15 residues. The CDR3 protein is CSVEGLAGDTDTQYF. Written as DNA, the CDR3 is TGCAGCGTTGAAGGACTAGCGGGAGATACAGATACGCAGTATTTT.

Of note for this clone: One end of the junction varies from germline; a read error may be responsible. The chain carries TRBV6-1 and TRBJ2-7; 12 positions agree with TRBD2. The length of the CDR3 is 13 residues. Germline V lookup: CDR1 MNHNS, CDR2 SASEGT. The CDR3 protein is CASSEVLAGGSRF. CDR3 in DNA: TGTGCCAGCAGTGAAGTGCTAGCGGGAGGGTCCAGGTTC.

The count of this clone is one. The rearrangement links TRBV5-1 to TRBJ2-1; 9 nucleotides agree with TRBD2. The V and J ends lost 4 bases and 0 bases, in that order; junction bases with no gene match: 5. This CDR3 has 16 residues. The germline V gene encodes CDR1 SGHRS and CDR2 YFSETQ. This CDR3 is CASSASGTLSYNEQFF. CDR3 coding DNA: TGCGCCAGCAGCGCTAGCGGGACACTCTCCTACAATGAGCAGTTCTTC.

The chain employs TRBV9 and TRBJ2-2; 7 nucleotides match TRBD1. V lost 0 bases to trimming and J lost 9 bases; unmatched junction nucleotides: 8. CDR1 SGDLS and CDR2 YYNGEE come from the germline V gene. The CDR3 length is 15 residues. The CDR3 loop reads CASSVEGQPHRELFF. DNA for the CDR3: TGTGCCAGCAGCGTAGAGGGACAGCCTCACCGGGAGCTGTTTTTT.

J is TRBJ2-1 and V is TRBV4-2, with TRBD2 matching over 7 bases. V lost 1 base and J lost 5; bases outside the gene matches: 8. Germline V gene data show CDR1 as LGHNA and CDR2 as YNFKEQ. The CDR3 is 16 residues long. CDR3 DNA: TGTGCCAGCAGCCAAGGACCCAGCGGGACTCACAATGAGCAGTTCTTC. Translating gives CASSQGPSGTHNEQFF.

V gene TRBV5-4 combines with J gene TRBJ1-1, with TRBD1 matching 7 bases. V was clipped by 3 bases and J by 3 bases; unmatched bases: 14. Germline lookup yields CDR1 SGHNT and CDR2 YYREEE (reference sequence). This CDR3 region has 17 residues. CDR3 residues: CASSSRFRQGADTEAFF. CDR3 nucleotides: TGTGCCAGCAGCTCGCGCTTCCGACAGGGCGCGGACACTGAAGCTTTCTTT.

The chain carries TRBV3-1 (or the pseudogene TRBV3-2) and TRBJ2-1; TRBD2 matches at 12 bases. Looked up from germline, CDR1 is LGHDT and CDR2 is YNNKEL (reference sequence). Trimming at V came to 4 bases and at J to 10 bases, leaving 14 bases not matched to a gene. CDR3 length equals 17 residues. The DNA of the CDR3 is TGTGCCAGCAGCCTAGTGCCCGGGACTAGCGGGTTGGGAGAGCAGTTCTTC. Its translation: CASSLVPGTSGLGEQFF.

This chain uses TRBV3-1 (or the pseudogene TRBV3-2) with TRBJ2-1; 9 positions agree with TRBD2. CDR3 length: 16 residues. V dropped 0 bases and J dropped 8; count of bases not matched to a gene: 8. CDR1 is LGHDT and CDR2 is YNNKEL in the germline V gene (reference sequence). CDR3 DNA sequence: TGTGCCAGCAGCCAAGATCTGGTAGCGGGAGTTTATGAGCAGTTCTTC. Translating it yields CASSQDLVAGVYEQFF.

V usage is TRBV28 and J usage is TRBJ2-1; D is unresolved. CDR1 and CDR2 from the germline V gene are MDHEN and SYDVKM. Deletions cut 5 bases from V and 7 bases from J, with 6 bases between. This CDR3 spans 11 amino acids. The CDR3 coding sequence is TGTGCCAGCAGTCTGAGTAATGAGCAGTTCTTC. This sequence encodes CASSLSNEQFF. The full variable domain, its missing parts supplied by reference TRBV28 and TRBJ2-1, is DVKVTQSSRYLVKRTGEKVFLECVQDMDHENMFWYRQDPGLGLRLIYFSYDVKMKEKGDIPEGYSVSREKKERFSLILESASTNQTSMYLCASSLSNEQFFGPGTRLTVL.

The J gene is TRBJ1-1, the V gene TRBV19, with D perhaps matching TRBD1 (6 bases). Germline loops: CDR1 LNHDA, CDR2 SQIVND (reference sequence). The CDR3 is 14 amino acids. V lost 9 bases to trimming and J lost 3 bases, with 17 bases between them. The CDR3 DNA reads TGTGCCAGCCGTGACAGGCCCTTTTACACTGAAGCTTTCTTT. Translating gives CASRDRPFYTEAFF.

CDR3 bases: TGTGCCAGCTCACCTCCAGGGGCGAACACTGAAGCTTTCTTT. Its translation: CASSPPGANTEAFF. This chain connects TRBV18 to TRBJ1-1; weak D call: TRBD1 (6 bases). Between the trimmed V and J ends, which lost 3 bases and 1 base, there was a span of 9 bases. The CDR3 contains 14 residues. Germline lookup yields CDR1 KGHSH and CDR2 LQKENI.

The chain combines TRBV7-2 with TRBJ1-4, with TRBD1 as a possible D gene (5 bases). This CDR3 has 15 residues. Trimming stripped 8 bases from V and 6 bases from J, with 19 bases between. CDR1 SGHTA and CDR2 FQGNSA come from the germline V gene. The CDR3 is CASGQTGTGDEKLFF. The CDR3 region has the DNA TGTGCCAGCGGACAAACCGGGACGGGGGATGAAAAACTGTTTTTT.